The 4 T cell receptor beta chains reported below all come from one sample, sequenced in a study of glioma-infiltrating T cells after dendritic cell vaccination. Here immunoSEQ multiplex PCR was the method, and the copy in TCRdb shows in-frame clones only, minus some. Altogether about 38,000 clones are present, 70% to 85% being singletons, with the ten largest covering 7.5% to 10%. Sequences were derived from blood, sampled before dendritic cell vaccination. These receptors were obtained from a human donor with glioblastoma.

V is TRBV11-3 and J is TRBJ2-3, with D perhaps matching TRBD1 (5 bases). Germline CDR1 reads SGHNT; CDR2 reads YENEEA. V lost 5 bases and J 6 bases, leaving 9 bases between the germline ends. This CDR3 comprises 12 residues. CDR3 coding DNA: TGTGCCAGCAGCGCGCAGGGTGATACGCAGTATTTT. Translated: CASSAQGDTQYF.

The chain links TRBV4-3 to TRBJ2-2, with TRBD1 matching 8 bases. The CDR3 consists of 15 residues. Trimming at V came to 1 base and at J to 7 bases, leaving 5 bases not matched to a gene. CDR1 LGHNA and CDR2 YSLEER come from the germline V gene. The CDR3 nucleotides are TGCGCCAGCAGCCAAGGGGTACAGGGGGGCGGGGAGCTGTTTTTT. Translating gives CASSQGVQGGGELFF.

V and J are TRBV7-9 and TRBJ2-3; 9 nucleotides match TRBD2. The CDR3 totals 15 residues. Germline V gene sequence: CDR1 SEHNR, CDR2 FQNEAQ (reference sequence). J gave up 2 bases and V 5 bases, and 5 bases lay outside the gene matches. The CDR3 spells CASSGPGLATDTQYF. For the CDR3, the DNA is TGTGCCAGCAGCGGTCCGGGACTAGCCACAGATACGCAGTATTTT. Filled out from reference TRBV7-9 and TRBJ2-3, the complete variable domain reads DTGVSQNPRHKITKRGQNVTFRCDPISEHNRLYWYRQTLGQGPEFLTYFQNEAQLEKSRLLSDRFSAERPKGSFSTLEIQRTEQGDSAMYLCASSGPGLATDTQYFGPGTRLTVL.

The chain uses TRBV29-1 and TRBJ2-5; TRBD1 matches at 7 bases. The DNA end is more similar to TRBJ2-7, so the J call may be wrong. This CDR3 spans 13 amino acids. Germline values: CDR1 SQVTM, CDR2 ANQGSEA. The chain's CDR3 is CSVVETGTYEQYF. Written as DNA, the CDR3 is TGCAGCGTTGTCGAGACAGGGACCTACGAGCAGTACTTC.